Shown below are 22 T cell receptor beta chains from a single sample sequenced in a study of stem cell transplantation in POMP-related autoinflammatory disease. Measured with immunoSEQ multiplex PCR; TCRdb has only the in-frame clones, and not every one. The table lists several thousand clones, 80% to 85% of them singletons. Material for sequencing was a CXCR5-defined cell subset from PBMCs. Receptor source: a human donor in good health.

V and J are TRBV6-1 and TRBJ1-2; a possible D gene is TRBD1 (5 bases). Trimming left V 8 bases short and J 9 bases short, with 19 bases between. Germline CDR1 MNHNS, CDR2 SASEGT. The CDR3 runs 13 residues. The CDR3 region is CASSKTEGGSYTF. CDR3 coding DNA: TGTGCCAGCTCCAAGACAGAGGGAGGTAGCTACACCTTC.

This clone has only a few counts. The V call is TRBV5-6, the J call TRBJ1-6; TRBD1 might be the D (5 bases). Trimming removed 3 bases at V and 10 bases at J, with 11 bases between. This CDR3 is built from 13 residues. In germline, CDR1 is SGHDT, CDR2 YYEEEE. This CDR3 is CASSSVTVSPLHF. For the CDR3, the DNA is TGTGCCAGCAGCTCCGTGACAGTCTCACCCCTCCACTTT.

This chain uses TRBV6-6 with TRBJ2-7; D is uncertain. V dropped 2 bases and J dropped 4 bases, with 15 bases sitting between them. This CDR3 spans 15 amino acids. Germline CDR1 reads MNHNY; CDR2 reads SVGAGI (reference sequence). CDR3 protein: CASSYKLETPYEQYF. Here the CDR3 DNA reads TGTGCCAGCAGTTACAAGCTTGAGACCCCGTACGAGCAGTACTTC.

The J gene is TRBJ2-5, the V gene TRBV9; perhaps TRBD1 as D (7 bases). With the DNA end fitting TRBJ2-7 better, the J assignment may be wrong. Germline CDR1 SGDLS, CDR2 YYNGEE. The CDR3 is made up of 15 amino acids. The CDR3 DNA is TGTGCCAGCAGCGCGCTGGAGGGGGCAGGCCACGAGCAGTACTTC. This encodes CASSALEGAGHEQYF.

The J gene is TRBJ2-5, the V gene TRBV6-1; weak D call: TRBD2 (6 bases). The CDR3 contains 13 residues. Looked up from germline, CDR1 is MNHNS and CDR2 is SASEGT. Trimming pared 2 bases from V and 7 bases from J, leaving 11 bases between. In DNA form, the CDR3 reads TGTGCCAGCAGTGAATTTGAGGAGGGGACCCAGTACTTC. It is translated as CASSEFEEGTQYF.

The chain employs TRBV7-2 and TRBJ2-1; 8 nucleotides align to TRBD2. This CDR3 is built from 15 residues. Trimming removed 5 bases from V and 0 bases from J; junction bases left unmatched: 3. Germline lookup yields CDR1 SGHTA and CDR2 FQGNSA. The CDR3 DNA sequence: TGTGCCAGCAGCCGGAGCGGGGGCTCCTACAATGAGCAGTTCTTC. The encoded protein is CASSRSGGSYNEQFF.

V is TRBV7-9 and J is TRBJ2-2, with TRBD1 identical over 8 bases. CDR1 SEHNR and CDR2 FQNEAQ come from the germline V gene (reference sequence). This CDR3 comprises 16 residues. The trim removed 5 bases at V and 4 bases at J, leaving 9 bases unmatched. In nucleotides, the CDR3 is TGTGCCAGCAGCAGACAGGGGCAGTTGGGCACCGGGGAGCTGTTTTTT. It specifies CASSRQGQLGTGELFF.

This chain links TRBV4-1 with TRBJ2-1; D gene uncertain. The germline V gene encodes CDR1 MGHRA and CDR2 YSYEKL. V was trimmed by 3 bases and J by 1 base, leaving 13 bases between them. The CDR3 has 16 residues. CDR3 region: CASSHLRPSSYNEQFF. The CDR3 nucleotides read TGCGCCAGCAGCCACCTGCGGCCTAGTTCCTACAATGAGCAGTTCTTC.

The rearrangement links TRBV21-1 to TRBJ2-1. TRBV21-1 is flagged as a pseudogene. The CDR3 is 16 residues long. CDR3 coding DNA: TGTGCCAGCACTCAAGGCCTAACAAGCTCCTACAATGAGCAGTTCTTC. Protein: CASTQGLTSSYNEQFF.

About this clone itself: This same CDR3 is encoded by further DNA sequences in the sample. The chain recombines TRBV5-6 with TRBJ2-7; the match to TRBD1 covers 7 bases. This CDR3 is 14 amino acids long. Germline CDR1 and CDR2: SGHDT and YYEEEE. The ends lost 1 base at V and 6 bases at J; junction bases unmatched: 7. DNA of the CDR3: TGTGCCAGCAGCTTGACAGGGGTGGTTGGCGAGCAGTACTTC. The encoded protein is CASSLTGVVGEQYF.

This clone was seen just once. This sequence joins TRBV5-1 and TRBJ2-7; D is perhaps TRBD1 or TRBD2 (5 bases each). The CDR3 runs 15 residues. In germline, CDR1 is SGHRS, CDR2 YFSETQ. V was trimmed by 0 bases and J by 1 base, leaving 11 bases between them. CDR3: CASSLVGGGSYEQYF. CDR3 coding DNA: TGCGCCAGCAGCTTGGTGGGTGGGGGTTCCTACGAGCAGTACTTC.

This clone appeared a single time. The gene calls are TRBV9 and TRBJ2-5; no firm D call. The germline gives CDR1 SGDLS, CDR2 YYNGEE. CDR3 length equals 14 residues. Trimming took 0 bases from V and 1 from J, leaving 7 bases between them. The chain's CDR3 is CASSVGLGQETQYF. The CDR3 DNA reads as TGTGCCAGCAGCGTAGGTCTGGGCCAAGAGACCCAGTACTTC.

The chain employs TRBV7-3 and TRBJ2-3, with 10 bases identical to TRBD2. Per germline, CDR1 SGHTA and CDR2 FQGTGA. V lost 1 base, J lost 0 bases, and 7 bases stayed unmatched. CDR3 size: 18 residues. The CDR3 DNA is TGTGCCAGCAGCTTAATGGCTAGCGGGGGCCTTAGCACAGATACGCAGTATTTT. This codes for CASSLMASGGLSTDTQYF.

The V call is TRBV12-5, the J call TRBJ2-6, with D possibly being TRBD2 (6 bases). Trimming cost V 1 base and J 2 bases, with 15 bases left between them. There are 18 residues in the CDR3. Per the germline V gene, CDR1 is LGHNT and CDR2 is FRNRAP. The CDR3 region is CASGLGGRKLPGANVLTF. The DNA of the CDR3 is TGTGCTAGTGGTTTGGGAGGGAGGAAGCTCCCTGGGGCCAACGTCCTGACTTTC.

CDR3 sequence: CASSLSRAAGNTIYF. DNA of the CDR3: TGTGCCAGCAGCTTATCCAGGGCGGCTGGAAACACCATATATTTT. This chain joins TRBV11-2 and TRBJ1-3; D is perhaps TRBD1 (5 bases). The germline gives CDR1 SGHAT, CDR2 FQNNGV. Trimming pared 2 bases from V and 2 bases from J, leaving 10 bases between. The CDR3 sequence is 15 residues long. Full variable domain (remainder filled in from reference TRBV11-2 and TRBJ1-3): EAGVAQSPRYKIIEKRQSVAFWCNPISGHATLYWYQQILGQGPKLLIQFQNNGVVDDSQLPKDRFSAERLKGVDSTLKIQPAKLEDSAVYLCASSLSRAAGNTIYFGEGSWLTVV.

This chain joins TRBV7-9 and TRBJ2-5, with TRBD2 matching over 7 bases. The length of the CDR3 is 15 residues. CDR1 SEHNR and CDR2 FQNEAQ come from the germline V gene (reference sequence). The ends lost 5 bases at V and 5 bases at J; junction bases unmatched: 11. The CDR3 loop is CASSRKRGGFETQYF. The CDR3 DNA is TGTGCCAGCAGCCGAAAGCGGGGTGGTTTCGAGACCCAGTACTTC. The variable domain in full, completed from reference TRBV7-9 and TRBJ2-5, reads DTGVSQNPRHKITKRGQNVTFRCDPISEHNRLYWYRQTLGQGPEFLTYFQNEAQLEKSRLLSDRFSAERPKGSFSTLEIQRTEQGDSAMYLCASSRKRGGFETQYFGPGTRLLVL.

The V call is TRBV25-1, the J call TRBJ2-1; possibly TRBD2 for D (5 bases). The ends were cut back, 3 bases at V and 7 bases at J, with 16 bases in the middle. Per the germline V gene, CDR1 is MGHDK and CDR2 is SYGVNS. CDR3 size: 15 residues. CDR3: CASSDRGNLGNEQFF. CDR3 nucleotides: TGTGCCAGCAGTGATCGGGGAAACTTGGGGAATGAGCAGTTCTTC.

The CDR3 region is CATLAGGGRPRPDTQYF. The CDR3 coding sequence is TGCGCCACCCTCGCCGGGGGGGGGCGCCCCCGCCCAGATACGCAGTATTTT. This chain connects TRBV4-1 to TRBJ2-3; 8 bases line up with TRBD2. V gave up 10 bases and J gave up 4 bases; unmatched junction bases: 19. The CDR3 runs 17 residues. Looked up from germline, CDR1 is MGHRA and CDR2 is YSYEKL.

CDR3: CASRSRGDKGGPLNTEAFF. The DNA for the CDR3 is TGTGCCAGCAGATCAAGAGGGGACAAGGGGGGCCCCTTGAACACTGAAGCTTTCTTT. The J gene is TRBJ1-1, the V gene TRBV6-4; maybe TRBD1 (6 bases). V gave up 6 bases and J gave up 0 bases, with 26 bases separating them. This CDR3 has 19 amino acids. CDR1 and CDR2 from the germline V gene are MRHNA and SNTAGT.

This chain connects TRBV4-3 to TRBJ2-2, with TRBD2 matching 11 bases. With 2 bases clipped from V and 5 bases from J, the junction kept 4 bases outside the gene matches. Germline V gene lookup returns CDR1 LGHNA and CDR2 YSLEER. The CDR3 has 16 amino acids. CDR3 loop: CASSQTSGGLTGELFF. The CDR3 DNA reads as TGCGCCAGCAGCCAAACTAGCGGGGGTTTAACCGGGGAGCTGTTTTTT.

The rearrangement joins TRBV11-3 to TRBJ2-7; possible D gene TRBD1, 5 bases. V shed 5 bases and J shed 6 bases, with 11 bases lying between them. This CDR3 is 12 amino acids long. Germline assignment: CDR1 SGHNT and CDR2 YENEEA. The DNA of the CDR3 is TGTGCCAGCAGCCAGGGCGGCCGCGAGCAGTACTTC. Protein sequence: CASSQGGREQYF. Combining the CDR3 with reference TRBV11-3 and TRBJ2-7 gives the whole variable domain EAGVVQSPRYKIIEKKQPVAFWCNPISGHNTLYWYLQNLGQGPELLIRYENEEAVDDSQLPKDRFSAERLKGVDSTLKIQPAELGDSAVYLCASSQGGREQYFGPGTRLTVT.

This clone turned up a few times. CDR3 region: CASSDLGGGNSPLHF. The CDR3 DNA reads as TGTGCCAGCAGTGACCTTGGGGGCGGGAATTCACCCCTCCACTTT. The chain employs TRBV2 and TRBJ1-6; D might be TRBD1 (6 bases). V gave up 3 bases and J gave up 7 bases, with 13 bases separating them. CDR3 size: 15 residues. The germline CDR1 and CDR2 sequences are SNHLY and FYNNEI.